This TCR beta chain was identified during a study of T cell responses to AZD1222 COVID-19 vaccine. Study observations and caveats: Seropositivity was recorded at baseline in only a handful of AZD1222 recipients. Reportedly, nearly half the spike-specific TCRs target unmutated variant regions. Spike-wide coverage was observed for vaccine-associated CD4 TCRs, with dominant responses at 160-218 and 743-854. Spike-specific TCRs gained breadth and depth after people received two AZD1222 doses.

Points on this clone: Its antigen is unidentified.

Only in-frame clones appear in the TCRdb table, and some are missing; sequencing was by immunoSEQ multiplex PCR. This table holds 120,000 to 150,000 clones, about 93% found once. This receptor was obtained from an adult in good health. The source was peripheral blood, collected on day 0 of MenACWY control vaccination.

Here the CDR3 reads CASSERDRGDEQYF. The CDR3 nucleotides read TGTGCCAGCAGTGAACGCGACAGGGGAGACGAGCAGTACTTC. The chain combines TRBV6-1 with TRBJ2-7, with 8 bases matching TRBD1. The CDR3 has 14 residues. In germline, CDR1 is MNHNS, CDR2 SASEGT. The V gene end was trimmed by 2 bases and the J gene end by 5 bases; junction bases not matched to a gene: 5.